This T cell receptor (beta chain) was captured in a study of T cells after yellow fever vaccination. Study results and caveats: Abundant clonotypes from the bulk population could get into FACS-sorted repertoires as contaminants. There was a small share of clonotypes that showed up in both the CD4 and CD8 compartments. Clones from primary vaccination mostly reappeared after the booster (less than 98% CD4, under 90% CD8).

The V gene end was trimmed by 6 bases and the J gene end by 1 base; junction bases not matched to a gene: 4. The CDR3 runs to 16 residues. Germline V gene sequence: CDR1 SGHTA, CDR2 FQGNSA. A process of 5'RACE template switching, which added a universal primer site and UMIs, was used to make TCR cDNA. TCRdb analysed the 5' RACE reads with MiXCR anew, one entry per CDR3 protein. The table has approximately 550,000 distinct CDR3 sequences, 15% to 20% seen once. Comment on this clonotype: Its antigen is as yet unknown.

The TCR originated in a man between 25 and 39 years old who received the YFV17D yellow fever vaccine. The chain employs TRBV7-2 and TRBJ2-2; TRBD2 agrees at 11 bases. The source material was PBMCs, sampled 15 days after the yellow fever booster vaccination. This CDR3 is CASRVTSGGNTGELFF. As DNA, the CDR3 is TGTGCCAGCAGGGTCACTAGCGGGGGGAACACCGGGGAGCTGTTTTTT.